The clone carrying this T cell receptor beta chain showed up just once. What it binds is unknown. The germline CDR1 and CDR2 sequences are ENHRY and SYGVKD. V shed 10 bases and J 5 bases; nucleotides not matched to a gene: 6. CDR3 length equals 13 residues. The sample originates from a study of T cell repertoires in cytomegalovirus infection. The overall study: In the study, CMV epitopes included recently identified HLA-C-restricted and well-studied HLA-B-restricted ones.

General observations from the study: People with CMV and the relevant HLA were identified by cumulative public TCR beta family frequency.

TCRdb independently ran MiXCR on the reads; one entry per CDR3 protein. The sample has 700,000 to 900,000 distinct CDR3 sequences, roughly 28% seen once. This sequence joins TRBV10-3 and TRBJ1-4; 8 positions agree with TRBD1. This receptor was identified in a human donor in good health (CMV status not recorded). Some clones in this sample may be carry-over from other donors' samples. The material was cultured CD8+ T cells from PBMCs, obtained from culture after CMV antigen stimulation. The CDR3 nucleotides are TGTGCCACCCGACGGACAGGGAATGAAAAACTGTTTTTT. Its protein product is CATRRTGNEKLFF.